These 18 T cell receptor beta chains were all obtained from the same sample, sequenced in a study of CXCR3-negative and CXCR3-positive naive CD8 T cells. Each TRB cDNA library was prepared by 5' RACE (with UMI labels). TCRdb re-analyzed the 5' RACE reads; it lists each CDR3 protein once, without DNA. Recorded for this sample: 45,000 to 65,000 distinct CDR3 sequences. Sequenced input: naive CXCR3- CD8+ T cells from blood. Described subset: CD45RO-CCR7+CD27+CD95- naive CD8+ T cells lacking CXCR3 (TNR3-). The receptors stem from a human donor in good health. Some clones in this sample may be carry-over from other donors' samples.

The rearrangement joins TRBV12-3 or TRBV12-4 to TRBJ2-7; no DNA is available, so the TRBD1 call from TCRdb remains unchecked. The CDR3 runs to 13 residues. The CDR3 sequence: CASTLGGTYEQYF.

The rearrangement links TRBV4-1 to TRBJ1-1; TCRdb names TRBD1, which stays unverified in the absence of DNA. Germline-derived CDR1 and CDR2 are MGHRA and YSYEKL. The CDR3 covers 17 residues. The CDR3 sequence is CASSQAEPGHVNTEAFF.

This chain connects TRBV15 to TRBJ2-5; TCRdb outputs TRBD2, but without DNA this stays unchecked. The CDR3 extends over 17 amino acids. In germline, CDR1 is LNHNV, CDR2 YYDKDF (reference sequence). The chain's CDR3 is CATSSLGLADNQETQYF. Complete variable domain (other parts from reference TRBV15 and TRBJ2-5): DAMVIQNPRYQVTQFGKPVTLSCSQTLNHNVMYWYQQKSSQAPKLLFHYYDKDFNNEADTPDNFQSRRPNTSFCFLDIRSPGLGDTAMYLCATSSLGLADNQETQYFGPGTRLLVL.

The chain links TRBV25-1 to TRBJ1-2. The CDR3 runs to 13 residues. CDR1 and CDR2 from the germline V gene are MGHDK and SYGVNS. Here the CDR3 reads CASSDRVNYGYTF.

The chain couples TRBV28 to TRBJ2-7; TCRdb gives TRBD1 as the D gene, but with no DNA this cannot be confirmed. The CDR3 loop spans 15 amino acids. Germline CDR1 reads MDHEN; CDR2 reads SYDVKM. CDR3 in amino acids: CASSLYGGQNHEQYF.

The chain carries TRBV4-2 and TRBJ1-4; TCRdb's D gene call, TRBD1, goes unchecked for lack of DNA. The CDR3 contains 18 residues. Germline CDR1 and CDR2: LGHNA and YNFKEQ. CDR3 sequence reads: CASSQEATLGQYNEKLFF.

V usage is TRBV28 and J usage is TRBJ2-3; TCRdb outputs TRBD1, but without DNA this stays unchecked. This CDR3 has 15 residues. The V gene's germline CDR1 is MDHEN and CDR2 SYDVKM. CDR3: CASSRRDSLTDTQYF.

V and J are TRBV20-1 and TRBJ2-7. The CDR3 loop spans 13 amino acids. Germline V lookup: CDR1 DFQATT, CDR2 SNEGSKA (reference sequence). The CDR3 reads CSARSDSSYEQYF.

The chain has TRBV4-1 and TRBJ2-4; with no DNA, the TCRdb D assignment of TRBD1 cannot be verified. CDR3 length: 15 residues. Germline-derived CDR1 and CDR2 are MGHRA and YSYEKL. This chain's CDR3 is CASSQDTGPGNIQYF.

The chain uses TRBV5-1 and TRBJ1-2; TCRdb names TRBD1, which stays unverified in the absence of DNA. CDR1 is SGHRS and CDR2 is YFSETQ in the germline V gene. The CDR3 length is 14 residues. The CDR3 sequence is CASSSDRVHYGYTF.

Here the CDR3 reads CSFCNSVSYNEQFF. This chain links TRBV29-1 with TRBJ2-1; TCRdb gives TRBD2 as the D gene, but with no DNA this cannot be confirmed. CDR1 and CDR2 from the germline V gene are SQVTM and ANQGSEA. The CDR3 runs to 14 residues.

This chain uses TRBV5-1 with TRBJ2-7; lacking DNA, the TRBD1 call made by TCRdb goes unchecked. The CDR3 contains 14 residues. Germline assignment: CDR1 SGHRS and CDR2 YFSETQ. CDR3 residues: CASSLRGGDYEQYF.

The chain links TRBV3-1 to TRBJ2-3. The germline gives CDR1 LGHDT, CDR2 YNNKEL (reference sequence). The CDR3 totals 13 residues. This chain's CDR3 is CASSPLVGDTQYF.

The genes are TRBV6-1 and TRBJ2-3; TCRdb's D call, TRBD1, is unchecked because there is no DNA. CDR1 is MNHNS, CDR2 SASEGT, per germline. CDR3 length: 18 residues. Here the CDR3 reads CAGGQGRGSSLGTDTQYF.

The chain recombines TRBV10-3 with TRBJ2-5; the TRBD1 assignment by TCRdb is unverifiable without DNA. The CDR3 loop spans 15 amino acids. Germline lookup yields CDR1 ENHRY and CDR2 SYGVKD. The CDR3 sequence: CAISFLPGQEETQYF.

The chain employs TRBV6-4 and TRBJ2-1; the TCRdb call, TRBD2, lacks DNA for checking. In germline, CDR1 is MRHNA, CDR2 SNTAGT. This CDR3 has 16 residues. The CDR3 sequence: CASSDSGTSGYNEQFF.

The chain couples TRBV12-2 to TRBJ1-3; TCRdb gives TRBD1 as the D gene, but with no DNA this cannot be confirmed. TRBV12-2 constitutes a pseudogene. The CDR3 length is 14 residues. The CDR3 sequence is CASRLGDRRNTIYF.

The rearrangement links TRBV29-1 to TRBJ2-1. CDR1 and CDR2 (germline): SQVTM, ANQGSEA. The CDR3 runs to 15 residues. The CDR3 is CSVQYIPNQDNEQFF.